This passage covers 7 T cell receptor beta chains from one sample sequenced in a study of human thymus T cells (dated by TCRdb to 2020 to 2021). Library prep was done by the immunoSEQ multiplex PCR assay. TCRdb's version of the immuneACCESS table is confined to in-frame rearrangements and falls short of the full clone set. An unresolved V gene accounts for under half of the shortfall where checked; the remainder is of unknown origin. This sample has tens of thousands of clones in its table, and 90% to 98% of those were observed once. Roughly 0.03% of the sample is taken by the ten largest. The thymus tissue came from surgical resects taken out during corrective cardiac surgery. The sample was thymus tissue. The receptors originated from a boy under three years old with a congenital heart defect but otherwise immunologically healthy.

The gene calls are TRBV28 and TRBJ2-3; no definite D call. CDR3 length: 14 amino acids. CDR1 is MDHEN and CDR2 is SYDVKM in the germline V gene. The ends were cut back, 6 bases at V and 2 bases at J, with 12 bases in the middle. This CDR3 reads CASRGPGPTDTQYF. CDR3 bases: TGTGCCAGCAGAGGGCCAGGACCCACAGATACGCAGTATTTT.

The chain couples TRBV18 to TRBJ2-3; 12 bases are a match to TRBD1. Trimming removed 4 bases from V and 5 bases from J; junction bases left unmatched: 13. Germline V gene data show CDR1 as KGHSH and CDR2 as LQKENI. The length of the CDR3 is 18 residues. CDR3 sequence (DNA): TGTGCCAGCTCACAAAGTAATGGCCGGGACAGGGGGCAAGATACGCAGTATTTT. It yields the protein CASSQSNGRDRGQDTQYF.

The rearrangement joins TRBV9 to TRBJ1-6; no definite D call. Per germline, CDR1 SGDLS and CDR2 YYNGEE. Trimming shortened V by 3 bases and J by 0 bases, and 13 bases separated the two germline ends. The CDR3 contains 17 residues. CDR3 DNA sequence: TGTGCCAGCAGCGGCATCCCAGTGAGCTCCTATAATTCACCCCTCCACTTT. Protein product: CASSGIPVSSYNSPLHF.

The J gene is TRBJ2-1, the V gene TRBV19; TRBD2 matches 7 bases. The V segment lost 7 bases and the J segment 4 bases; nucleotides outside the gene matches: 10. This CDR3 comprises 15 residues. The germline gives CDR1 LNHDA, CDR2 SQIVND (reference sequence). The CDR3: CASKVTGGIYNEQFF. Written as DNA, the CDR3 is TGTGCCAGTAAAGTGACGGGAGGAATTTACAATGAGCAGTTCTTC.

This chain joins TRBV7-9 and TRBJ1-2, with a tentative D call TRBD1 (5 bases). Germline CDR1 is SEHNR and CDR2 is FQNEAQ (reference sequence). V lost 1 base, J lost 6 bases, and 12 bases lay in between. The CDR3 sequence is 14 residues long. CDR3 region: CASSLGSGVNGYTF. Here the CDR3 DNA reads TGTGCCAGCAGCTTAGGTTCGGGGGTCAATGGCTACACCTTC.

The chain employs TRBV7-2 and TRBJ2-2; 7 positions match TRBD2. CDR1 and CDR2 (germline): SGHTA, FQGNSA. This CDR3 contains 17 residues. V lost 1 base to trimming and J lost 3 bases; unmatched junction nucleotides: 8. CDR3 in amino acids: CASSLVREIEDTGELFF. In DNA, the CDR3 is TGTGCCAGCAGCTTAGTGCGGGAGATCGAAGACACCGGGGAGCTGTTTTTT.

For the CDR3, the DNA is TGCGCCAGCAGGAGTCAATTAAGCTCCTACGAGCAGTACTTC. Amino acids: CASRSQLSSYEQYF. The gene calls are TRBV5-1 and TRBJ2-7; no definite D call. CDR3 length: 14 residues. With 5 bases removed from V and 0 bases from J, the gap between germline ends came to 12 bases. CDR1 SGHRS and CDR2 YFSETQ come from the germline V gene.